This T cell receptor beta chain was recovered during a study of cytomegalovirus exposure and HLA in healthy donors. Study outcomes and limitations: Sequencing likely produced, as an artifact, a cluster of highly shared sequence variants. The study put 150 to 200 TCR beta chains on its list as cytomegalovirus-associated. Across HLA loci, a later analysis found differing TCR association rates, with DRB1 most and HLA-C fewest.

There are 14 residues in the CDR3. The germline V gene encodes CDR1 SGHRS and CDR2 YFSETQ. V shed 4 bases and J 8 bases; nucleotides not matched to a gene: 4. In the PCR, 60 Vbeta and 13 Jbeta primers were used. Clones were read by immunoSEQ multiplex PCR, and TCRdb kept only the in-frame ones, dropping some. The sample consists of some 180,000 clones, roughly 10% of them appearing once. This clone was seen a few times. What it binds is unknown. This clonotype was obtained from a woman in her 30s in good health and CMV-seropositive. The V and J genes are TRBV5-1 and TRBJ1-4; 11 bases match TRBD1. Sequenced material: PBMCs. In DNA, the CDR3 is TGCGCCAGCAGCCGAGGGACAGGGGGGGAAAAACTGTTTTTT. It is translated as CASSRGTGGEKLFF.